One T cell receptor beta chain is described in this entry. These data are taken from a study of blood T cell repertoires in COVID-19. Generated by immunoSEQ multiplex PCR, the TCRdb table keeps only in-frame clones and is missing some. This sample has around 280,000 clones, with around 88% found just once. CDR3 size: 12 residues. Germline-derived CDR1 and CDR2 are SGHTA and FQGNSA. The V end was cut by 5 bases, the J end by 5 bases, with 6 bases between. V usage is TRBV7-2 and J usage is TRBJ1-4; D remains unclear. Material: PBMCs or T cells enriched from blood (not recorded which). The clonotype comes from a woman between 40 and 55 years old who had recovered from COVID-19. The DNA of the CDR3 is TGTGCCAGCAGCCCCTTGAATGAAAAACTGTTTTTT. The encoded protein is CASSPLNEKLFF.